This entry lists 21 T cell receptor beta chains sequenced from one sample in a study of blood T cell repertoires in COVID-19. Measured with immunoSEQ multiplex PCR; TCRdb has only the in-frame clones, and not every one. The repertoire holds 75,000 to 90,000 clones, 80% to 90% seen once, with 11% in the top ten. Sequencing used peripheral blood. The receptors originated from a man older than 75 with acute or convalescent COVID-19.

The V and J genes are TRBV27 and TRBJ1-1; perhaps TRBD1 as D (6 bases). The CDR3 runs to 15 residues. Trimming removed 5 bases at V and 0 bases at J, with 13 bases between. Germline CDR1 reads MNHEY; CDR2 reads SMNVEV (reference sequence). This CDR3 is CASSPYRVMNTEAFF. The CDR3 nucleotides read TGTGCCAGCAGTCCATACAGGGTCATGAACACTGAAGCTTTCTTT.

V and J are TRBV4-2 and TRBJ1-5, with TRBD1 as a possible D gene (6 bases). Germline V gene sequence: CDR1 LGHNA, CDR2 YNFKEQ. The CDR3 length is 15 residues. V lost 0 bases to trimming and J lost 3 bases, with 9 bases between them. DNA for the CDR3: TGTGCCAGCAGCCAAGAGACAGGTGCCAATCAGCCCCAGCATTTT. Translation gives CASSQETGANQPQHF.

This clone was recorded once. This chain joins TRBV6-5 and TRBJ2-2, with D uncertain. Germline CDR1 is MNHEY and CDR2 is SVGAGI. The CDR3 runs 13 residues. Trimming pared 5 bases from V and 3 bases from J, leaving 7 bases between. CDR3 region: CASSTLDTGELFF. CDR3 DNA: TGTGCCAGCAGTACTCTAGACACCGGGGAGCTGTTTTTT.

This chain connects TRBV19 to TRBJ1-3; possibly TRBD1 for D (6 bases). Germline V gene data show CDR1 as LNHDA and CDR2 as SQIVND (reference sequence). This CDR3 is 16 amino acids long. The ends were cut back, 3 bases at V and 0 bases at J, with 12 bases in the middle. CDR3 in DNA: TGTGCCAGTAGTATCGGGGACAACCTCTCTGGAAACACCATATATTTT. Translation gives CASSIGDNLSGNTIYF.

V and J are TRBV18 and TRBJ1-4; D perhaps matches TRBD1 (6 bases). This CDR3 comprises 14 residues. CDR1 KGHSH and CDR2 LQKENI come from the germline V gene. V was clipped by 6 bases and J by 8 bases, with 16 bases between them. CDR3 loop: CASSPPSGEEKLFF. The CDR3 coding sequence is TGTGCCAGCTCCCCCCCCTCAGGGGAGGAAAAACTGTTTTTT.

The CDR3: CASSVSGGAGETQYF. As DNA, the CDR3 is TGTGCCAGCAGTGTTAGCGGGGGGGCCGGGGAGACCCAGTACTTC. This sequence joins TRBV9 and TRBJ2-5; TRBD2 agrees at 11 bases. Germline V gene data show CDR1 as SGDLS and CDR2 as YYNGEE. Trimming removed 5 bases from V and 5 bases from J; junction bases left unmatched: 8. The CDR3 spans 15 residues.

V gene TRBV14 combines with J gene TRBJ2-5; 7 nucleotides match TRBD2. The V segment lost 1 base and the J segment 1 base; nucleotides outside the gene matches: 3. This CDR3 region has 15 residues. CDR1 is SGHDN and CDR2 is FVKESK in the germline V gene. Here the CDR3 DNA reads TGTGCCAGCAGCCAAGCATGGGGGGGCCAAGAGACCCAGTACTTC. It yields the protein CASSQAWGGQETQYF.

CDR3 DNA sequence: TGCGCCAGCAGCTTCAGTCCAGCGCTCTATGGCTACACCTTC. This sequence encodes CASSFSPALYGYTF. The chain couples TRBV5-1 to TRBJ1-2; D not certain. Germline CDR1 is SGHRS and CDR2 is YFSETQ. The CDR3 runs 14 residues. Trimming took off 2 bases at V and 4 bases at J, with 12 bases between the two ends.

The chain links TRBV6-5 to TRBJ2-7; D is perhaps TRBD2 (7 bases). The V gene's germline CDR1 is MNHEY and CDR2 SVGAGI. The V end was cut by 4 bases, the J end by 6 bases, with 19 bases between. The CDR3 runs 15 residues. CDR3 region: CASSSWGGTRIEQYF. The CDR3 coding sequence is TGTGCCAGCAGTTCGTGGGGGGGGACAAGGATCGAGCAGTACTTC.

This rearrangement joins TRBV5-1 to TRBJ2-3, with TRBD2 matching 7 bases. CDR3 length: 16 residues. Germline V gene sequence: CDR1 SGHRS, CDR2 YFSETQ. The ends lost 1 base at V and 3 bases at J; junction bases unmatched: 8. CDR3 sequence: CASSLRRGSETDTQYF. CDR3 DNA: TGCGCCAGCAGCTTGCGGCGCGGGAGTGAGACAGATACGCAGTATTTT.

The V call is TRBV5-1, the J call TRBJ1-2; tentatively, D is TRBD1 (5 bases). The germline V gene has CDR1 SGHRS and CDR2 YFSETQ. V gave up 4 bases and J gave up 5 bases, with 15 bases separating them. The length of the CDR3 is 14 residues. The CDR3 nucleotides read TGCGCCAGCAGCCCTGGCGGGGGTTCTTATGGCTACACCTTC. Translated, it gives CASSPGGGSYGYTF.

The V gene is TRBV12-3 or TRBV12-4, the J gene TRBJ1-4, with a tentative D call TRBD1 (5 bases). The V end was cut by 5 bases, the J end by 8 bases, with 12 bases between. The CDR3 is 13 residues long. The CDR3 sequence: CASSLGLQEKLFF. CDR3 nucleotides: TGTGCCAGCAGTCTGGGGCTACAGGAAAAACTGTTTTTT.

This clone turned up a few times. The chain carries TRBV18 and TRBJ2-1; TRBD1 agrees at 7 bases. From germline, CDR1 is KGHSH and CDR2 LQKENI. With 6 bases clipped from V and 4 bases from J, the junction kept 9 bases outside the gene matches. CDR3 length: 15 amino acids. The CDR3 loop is CASSPTGKYYNEQFF. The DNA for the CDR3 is TGTGCCAGCTCCCCGACAGGGAAATATTACAATGAGCAGTTCTTC.

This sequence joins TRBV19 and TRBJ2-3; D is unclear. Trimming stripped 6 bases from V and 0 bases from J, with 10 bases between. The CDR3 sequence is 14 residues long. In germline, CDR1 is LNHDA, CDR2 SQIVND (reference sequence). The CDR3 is CASSLGPSTDTQYF. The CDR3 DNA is TGTGCCAGTAGCCTTGGGCCCAGCACAGATACGCAGTATTTT.

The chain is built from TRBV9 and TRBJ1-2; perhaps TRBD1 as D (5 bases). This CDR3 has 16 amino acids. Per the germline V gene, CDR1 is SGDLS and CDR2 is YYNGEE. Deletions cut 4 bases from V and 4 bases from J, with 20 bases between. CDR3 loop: CASSPDWTPSSYGYTF. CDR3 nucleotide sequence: TGTGCCAGCAGCCCCGATTGGACACCGTCATCCTATGGCTACACCTTC.

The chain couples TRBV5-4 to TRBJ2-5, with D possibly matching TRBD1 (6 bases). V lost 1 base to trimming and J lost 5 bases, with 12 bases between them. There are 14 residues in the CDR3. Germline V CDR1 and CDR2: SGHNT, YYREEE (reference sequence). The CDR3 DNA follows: TGTGCCAGCAGCTTGCGGACAGTGGCGGAGACCCAGTACTTC. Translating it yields CASSLRTVAETQYF.

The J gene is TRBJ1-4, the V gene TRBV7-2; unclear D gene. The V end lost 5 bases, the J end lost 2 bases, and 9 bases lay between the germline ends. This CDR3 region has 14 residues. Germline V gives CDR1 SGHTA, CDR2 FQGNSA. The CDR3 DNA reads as TGTGCCAGCAGCCCAGGAAGCACTAATGAAAAACTGTTTTTT. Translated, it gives CASSPGSTNEKLFF.

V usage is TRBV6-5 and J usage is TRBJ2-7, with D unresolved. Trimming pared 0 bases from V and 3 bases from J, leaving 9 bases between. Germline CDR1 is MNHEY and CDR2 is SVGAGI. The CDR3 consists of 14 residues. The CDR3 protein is CASSYSIIGYEQYF. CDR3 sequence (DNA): TGTGCCAGCAGTTACTCGATCATCGGCTACGAGCAGTACTTC.

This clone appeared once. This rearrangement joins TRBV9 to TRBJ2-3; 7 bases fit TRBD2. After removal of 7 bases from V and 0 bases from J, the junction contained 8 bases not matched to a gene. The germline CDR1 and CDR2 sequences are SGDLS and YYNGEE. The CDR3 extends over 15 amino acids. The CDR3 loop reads CASGWREGSTDTQYF. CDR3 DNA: TGTGCCAGCGGTTGGAGGGAGGGAAGCACAGATACGCAGTATTTT.

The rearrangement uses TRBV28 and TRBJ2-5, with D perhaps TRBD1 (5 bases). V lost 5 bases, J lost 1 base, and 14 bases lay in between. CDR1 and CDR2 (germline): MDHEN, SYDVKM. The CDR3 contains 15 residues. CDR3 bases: TGTGCCAGCAGTCCTAGGGGTGAGGCCCAAGAGACCCAGTACTTC. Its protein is CASSPRGEAQETQYF.

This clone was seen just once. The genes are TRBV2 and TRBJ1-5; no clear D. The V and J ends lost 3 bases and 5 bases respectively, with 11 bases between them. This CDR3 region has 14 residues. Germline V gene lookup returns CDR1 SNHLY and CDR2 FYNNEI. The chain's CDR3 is CASSDLQVDQPQHF. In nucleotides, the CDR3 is TGTGCCAGCAGTGATTTGCAGGTTGATCAGCCCCAGCATTTT.